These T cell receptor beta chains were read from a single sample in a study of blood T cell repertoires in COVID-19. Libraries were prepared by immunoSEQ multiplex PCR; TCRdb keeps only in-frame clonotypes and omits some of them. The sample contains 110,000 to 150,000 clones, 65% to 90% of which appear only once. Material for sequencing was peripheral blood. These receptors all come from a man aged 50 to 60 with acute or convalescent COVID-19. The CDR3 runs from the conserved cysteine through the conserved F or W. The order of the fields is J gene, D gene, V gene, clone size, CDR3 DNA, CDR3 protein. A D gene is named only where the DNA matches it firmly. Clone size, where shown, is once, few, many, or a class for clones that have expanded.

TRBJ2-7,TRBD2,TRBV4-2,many,TGTGCCAGCAGCCAAGATACGACTAGCGGAGCCTACGAGCAGTACTTC,CASSQDTTSGAYEQYF
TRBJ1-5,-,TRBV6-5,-,TGTGCCAGCAGTTACGCATCAGGGTCAACTCAGCCCCAGCATTTT,CASSYASGSTQPQHF
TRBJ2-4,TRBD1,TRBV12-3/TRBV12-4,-,TGTGCCAGCAGTTCCGGGACAGGGAAAGTTCAGTACTTC,CASSSGTGKVQYF
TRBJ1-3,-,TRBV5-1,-,TGCGCCAGCAGCTTGGTGGCGGATTATGGAAACACCATATATTTT,CASSLVADYGNTIYF
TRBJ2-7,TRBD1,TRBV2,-,TGTGCCAGCAGTGCTGACAGGGTAGGGTACGAGCAGTACTTC,CASSADRVGYEQYF
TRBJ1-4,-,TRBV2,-,TGTGCCAGCAGTGTAGACAGTAATGAAAAACTGTTTTTT,CASSVDSNEKLFF
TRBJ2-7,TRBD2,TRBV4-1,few,TGCGCCAGCAGCCAAGGGGGACTAGCGGGTTCCTACGAGCAGTACTTC,CASSQGGLAGSYEQYF
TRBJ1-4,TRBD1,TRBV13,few,TGTGCCAGCAGCGTGGGACAGGTTAGGGAAAAACTGTTTTTT,CASSVGQVREKLFF
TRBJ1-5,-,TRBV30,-,TGTGCCTGGAGTTTATCGGGCAATCAGCCCCAGCATTTT,CAWSLSGNQPQHF
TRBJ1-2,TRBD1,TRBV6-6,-,TGTGCCAGCAGTCAATTATGGGACAGGGGGCGAGAGGACTATGGCTACACCTTC,CASSQLWDRGREDYGYTF
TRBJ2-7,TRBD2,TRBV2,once,TGTGCCAGCAGTGAAGAGGCGGGGGAAGTCTACGAGCAGTACTTC,CASSEEAGEVYEQYF
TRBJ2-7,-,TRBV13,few,TGTGCCAGCAGCTTTATTAGCTCCTACGAGCAGTACTTC,CASSFISSYEQYF
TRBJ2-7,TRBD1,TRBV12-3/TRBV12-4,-,TGTGCCAGCAGCCCCATGGACAGGGAGCAGTACTTC,CASSPMDREQYF
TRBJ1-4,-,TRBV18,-,TGTGCCAGCTCCTTGAACCTGCAGGGTGGTAATGAAAAACTGTTTTTT,CASSLNLQGGNEKLFF
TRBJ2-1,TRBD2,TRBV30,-,TGTGCCTGCCGGGGGGCTAGCGGGGAAGTTAGTGAGCAGTTCTTC,CACRGASGEVSEQFF
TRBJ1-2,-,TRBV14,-,TGTGCCAGCAGCCCCCAGGGGTCTCACTATGGCTACACCTTC,CASSPQGSHYGYTF
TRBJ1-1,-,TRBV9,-,TGTGCCAGCAGCGTAGACGGCAGGGGGAACACTGAAGCTTTCTTT,CASSVDGRGNTEAFF
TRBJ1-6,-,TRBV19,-,TGTGCCAGTAGTATAGGGCAGGGGACGGATTCACCCCTCCACTTT,CASSIGQGTDSPLHF
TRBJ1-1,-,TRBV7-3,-,TGTGCCAGCAGCCCCCTCGGGGGAAACACTGAAGCTTTCTTT,CASSPLGGNTEAFF
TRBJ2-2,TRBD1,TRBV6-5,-,TGTGCCAGCAGGCGGGACAGGGACACCGGGGAGCTGTTTTTT,CASRRDRDTGELFF
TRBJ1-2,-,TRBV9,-,TGTGCCAGCAGCGTAGTGGGGACACCTTATGGCTACACCTTC,CASSVVGTPYGYTF
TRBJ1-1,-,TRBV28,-,TGTGCCAGCAGCCAAACACCGAACACTGAAGCTTTCTTT,CASSQTPNTEAFF
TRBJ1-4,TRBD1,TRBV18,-,TGTGCCAGCTCACTTAGACAGGGAGGCCTCGAAAAACTGTTTTTT,CASSLRQGGLEKLFF
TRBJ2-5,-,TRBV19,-,TGTGCCAGTAGTCCTTCGGGACACCTCCAAGAGACCCAGTACTTC,CASSPSGHLQETQYF
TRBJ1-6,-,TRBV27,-,TGTGCCAGCAGTTCCCCCCCAGGTTCACCCCTCCACTTT,CASSSPPGSPLHF
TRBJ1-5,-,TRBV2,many,TGTGCCAGCAGTGAGTGGCAGGGATCAGGGCCCCAGCATTTT,CASSEWQGSGPQHF
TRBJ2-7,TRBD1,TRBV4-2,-,TGTGCCAGCAGCCAAGACTCCGGGACAGTCTCCTACGAGCAGTACTTC,CASSQDSGTVSYEQYF
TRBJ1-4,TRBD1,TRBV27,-,TGTGCCAGCAGTTCACATCTCGGACAGGTTGGCGAAAAACTGTTTTTT,CASSSHLGQVGEKLFF
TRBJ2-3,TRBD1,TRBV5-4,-,TGTGCCAGCAGCTTTAGGACAGGGGGCCGCACAGATACGCAGTATTTT,CASSFRTGGRTDTQYF
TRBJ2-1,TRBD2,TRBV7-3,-,TGTGCCAGCAGCTTAACGGGGGGGTCTAACAATGAGCAGTTCTTC,CASSLTGGSNNEQFF
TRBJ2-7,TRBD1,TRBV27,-,TGTGCCAGCAGTTGGGGACAGGGAAGAAGCTCCTACGAGCAGTACTTC,CASSWGQGRSSYEQYF
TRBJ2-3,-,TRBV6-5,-,TGTGCCAGCAAAAGTTTGCTGATCGGAGCAGATACGCAGTATTTT,CASKSLLIGADTQYF
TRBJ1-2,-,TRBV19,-,TGTGCCAGTAGTATAGATCCGGGACTAACTAACTATGGCTACACCTTC,CASSIDPGLTNYGYTF
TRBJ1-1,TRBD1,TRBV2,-,TGTGCCAGCAGATATTCGGACAGGGGAGTGAGAGCTTTCTTT,CASRYSDRGVRAFF
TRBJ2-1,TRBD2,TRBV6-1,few,TGTGCCAGCAGTGAAGTAGTAGCGGGGGCCTACAATGAGCAGTTCTTC,CASSEVVAGAYNEQFF
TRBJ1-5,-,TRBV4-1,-,TGCGCCAGCAGCAGCCATTATGGCGGAGATCAGCCCCAGCATTTT,CASSSHYGGDQPQHF
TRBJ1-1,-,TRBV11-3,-,TGTGCCAGCAGCTTTACAGCGAACACTGAAGCTTTCTTT,CASSFTANTEAFF
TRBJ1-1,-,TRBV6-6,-,TGTGCCAGCAGTTACTCGAAAAGGGGGGGCACTGAAGCTTTCTTT,CASSYSKRGGTEAFF
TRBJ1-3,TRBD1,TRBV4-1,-,TGCGCCAGCAGCCTTCGGACAGGGGGCAATGGAGCTGGAAACACCATATATTTT,CASSLRTGGNGAGNTIYF
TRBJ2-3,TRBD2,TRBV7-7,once,TGTGCTAGCAGCGGAGGACTAGCGGGGGGGACGGATACGCAGTATTTT,CASSGGLAGGTDTQYF
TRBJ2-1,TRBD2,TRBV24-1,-,TGTGCCACCAGTGACCGTCGACTAGCGGGAGTGGACGAGCAGTTCTTC,CATSDRRLAGVDEQFF
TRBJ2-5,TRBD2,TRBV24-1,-,TGTGCCACCAAGTCTACTAGCGGGGGTGCCCCTCAAGAGACCCAGTACTTC,CATKSTSGGAPQETQYF
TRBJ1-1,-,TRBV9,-,TGTGCCAGCAGCCCCTCCCTGGTGGGGAGGACTGAAGCTTTCTTT,CASSPSLVGRTEAFF
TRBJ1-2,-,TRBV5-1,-,TGCGCCAGCAGCTTGGCGCCAGCTAACTATGGCTACACCTTC,CASSLAPANYGYTF
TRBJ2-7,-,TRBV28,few,TGTGCCAGCAGTTCTCTCCGGGAAGCATACGAGCAGTACTTC,CASSSLREAYEQYF
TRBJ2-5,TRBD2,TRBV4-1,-,TGCGCCAGCAGCCAAGGGGGAGCGGGGGGGTCCCAAGAGACCCAGTACTTC,CASSQGGAGGSQETQYF
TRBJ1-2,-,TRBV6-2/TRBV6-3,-,TGTGCCAGCAGCCCTGACTGGCCCGGGGTCCAGAGCTATGGCTACACCTTC,CASSPDWPGVQSYGYTF
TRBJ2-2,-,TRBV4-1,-,TGCGCCAGCAGCCCCGCAGGGTTCACCGGGGAGCTGTTTTTT,CASSPAGFTGELFF
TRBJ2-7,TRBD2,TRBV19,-,TGTGCCAGTAGTATACTAGCGGGAGTCAACGAGCAGTACTTC,CASSILAGVNEQYF
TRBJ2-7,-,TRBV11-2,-,TGTGCCAGCAGCCCAGAGAGAGGGAACCACGAGCAGTACTTC,CASSPERGNHEQYF
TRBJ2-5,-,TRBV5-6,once,TGTGCCAGCAGCTTGATGGGAGGAGAGACCCAGTACTTC,CASSLMGGETQYF
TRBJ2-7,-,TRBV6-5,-,TGTGCCAGCACGAGCCAGGAAAGCTCCTACGAGCAGTACTTC,CASTSQESSYEQYF
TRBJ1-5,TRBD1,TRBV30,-,TGTGCCTGGAGCCCCGGGACAGGGAAACGGGAGGGCAATCAGCCCCAGCATTTT,CAWSPGTGKREGNQPQHF
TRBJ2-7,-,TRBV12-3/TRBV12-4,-,TGTGCCAGCAGTTTACCCGACAGCTACGAGCAGTACTTC,CASSLPDSYEQYF
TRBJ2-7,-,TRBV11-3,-,TGTGCCAGCAGCTCGAGGAGCTCCTACGAGCAGTACTTC,CASSSRSSYEQYF